This record concerns one T cell receptor beta chain sequence. This clone was seen a handful of times. The antigen this receptor binds is unknown. Base qualities are not provided; no much larger clone lies one nucleotide away. CDR3 length: 12 amino acids, cysteine to phenylalanine. CDR3 DNA only is kept here, 36 bases in frame from base 1. CDR1 and CDR2 are drawn from the germline V gene: SGHRS, YFSETQ. Trimming at the junction amounts to 3 bases on V and 6 bases on J, and the germline ends lie 8 bases apart. This sample is part of a study of Tregs in tolerant kidney transplant recipients (dated by TCRdb to about 2019). As for the study more broadly: Before combined kidney and bone marrow transplantation, this study identified donor-specific regulatory T cells using TCRbeta sequencing and then followed those same cells after transplant. In a few healthy controls, several methods of expanding Tregs specific for an allogeneic donor were compared by TCRbeta repertoire sequencing.

Genomic DNA was extracted from sorted cells with the QIAGEN DNeasy Blood and Tissue Kit for TCRbeta CDR3 sequencing. High-throughput TCRbeta CDR3 sequencing, which included PCR amplification with bias correction and internal controls, was done commercially through immunoSEQ. The published analysis was carried out like this. Unique productive TCRbeta sequences were defined by CDR3 nucleotide sequence where primers matched, otherwise by CDR3 amino acid sequence with Vbeta and Jbeta genes. To correct for sorting error, sequences found in more than one sorted population at a frequency ratio of 2:1 or less were discarded, and the remaining shared sequences were assigned to the population with the higher frequency. A sequence counted as donor-reactive if, in CFSE-low cells, the sequence had a frequency of at least 0.01% and was expanded at least 5-fold compared with unstimulated cells. Jensen-Shannon divergence calculated on the top 100 TCRbeta sequences ranked by frequency was used to measure repertoire divergence. For samples with multiple sequencing runs, sorting error was corrected in each run separately before the runs were combined. Drawn from immuneACCESS, this table holds only the in-frame rearrangements with V and J called that TCRdb kept. Clones are partly lost; checked studies trace under half to an unresolved V gene and leave the rest unexplained. The DNA was the basis for D and trimming; V, J and clone size are from that table. The sample table shows under 300,000 clones, and roughly 84% are seen once. Under 0.65% of the sample is held by the ten biggest clonotypes.

What the authors observed across the whole study: Expanding Tregs with activated donor B cells appeared to identify the most biologically relevant and donor-specific TCRbeta repertoire. Although technical replication error seemed to be minimal, the question of biological reproducibility was not addressed directly. Because the study included only a small number of patients, the results must be confirmed in larger populations and under other immunosuppression protocols.

Unstimulated Tregs (CD4+CD25+CD127-), CD4+ non-Tregs (CD4+CD25-), CD4 and CD8 cells were FACS-sorted from thawed PBMCs. Healthy control blood came either as purchased buffy coats or from healthy volunteers. Healthy control blood was processed by Ficoll density gradient to PBMCs and cryopreserved; patient PBMCs were collected before and after transplant. Recombination connected TRBV5-1 to TRBJ2-3, with the D gene not confidently named. Specimen: CD4+ T cells from blood. The origin of this receptor is a human donor in good health. The CDR3 amino acid sequence is: CASSSAWDTQYF. The DNA is TGCGCCAGCAGCTCGGCATGGGATACGCAGTATTTT.